Sequencing of this TCR beta chain was carried out in a study of cytomegalovirus exposure and HLA in healthy donors. Comment on this clone: Its antigen is as yet unknown. The germline gene is not matched at one end of the junction; a read error may be the cause.

Study-wide results and limits: Presence/absence analyses assumed roughly uniform sequencing depth across donors. In vitro data verified a few CMV-associated chains as specific for CMV antigens. A later analysis linked around 17,000 TCR beta sequences to HLA alleles at 0.05 false discovery rate.

The donors were healthy bone marrow donors. The CDR3 length is 16 residues. The germline V gene encodes CDR1 SGHTA and CDR2 FQGNSA. The PCR made use of 60 Vbeta and 13 Jbeta primers. Here immunoSEQ multiplex PCR was the method, and the copy in TCRdb shows in-frame clones only, minus some. The data show 110,000 or so clones, approximately 80% seen once. The TCR sequence derives from a man in his forties or fifties in good health and CMV-seronegative. The genes are TRBV7-2 and TRBJ2-3, with TRBD2 matching 10 bases. Material for sequencing was PBMCs. This chain's CDR3 is CASSRGTSVSTDTQYF. For the CDR3, the DNA is TGTGCCAGCAGCCGGGGGACTAGCGTGAGCACAGATACGCAATATTTT.